This record looks at one T cell receptor (beta chain) sequence and its context. Additional DNA sequences in this sample encode the identical CDR3. This record belongs to a study of blood T cell repertoires in COVID-19. Whole-study context: The United States, Italy and Spain provided the acute and convalescent COVID-19 samples.

Germline CDR1 reads KGHSH; CDR2 reads LQKENI. With 3 bases clipped from V and 5 bases from J, the junction kept 5 bases outside the gene matches. This CDR3 spans 15 amino acids. The protocol was immunoSEQ multiplex PCR, while the TCRdb copy is restricted to in-frame clones and leaves out a portion. The table has 200,000 to 250,000 clones, 80% to 90% seen once; the top ten hold roughly a tenth. The receptor was derived from a woman aged 80 or older with acute or convalescent COVID-19. The sequenced sample was peripheral blood. The chain employs TRBV18 and TRBJ2-2, with 8 bases identical to TRBD1. This CDR3 is CASSPRQGRTGELFF. CDR3 DNA: TGTGCCAGCTCACCGAGACAGGGGCGGACCGGGGAGCTGTTTTTT.